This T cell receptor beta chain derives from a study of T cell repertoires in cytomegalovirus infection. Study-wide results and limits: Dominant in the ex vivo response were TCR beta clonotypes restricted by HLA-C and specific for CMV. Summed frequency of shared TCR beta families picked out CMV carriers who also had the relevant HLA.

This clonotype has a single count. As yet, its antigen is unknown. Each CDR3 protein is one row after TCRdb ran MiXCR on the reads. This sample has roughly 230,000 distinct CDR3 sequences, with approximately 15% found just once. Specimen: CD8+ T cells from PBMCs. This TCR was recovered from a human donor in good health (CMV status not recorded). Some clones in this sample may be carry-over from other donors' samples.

DNA for the CDR3: TGTGCCAGCAGTTTCCTTCGGGGGGGCCGTGAGACCCAGTACTTC. This gives the protein CASSFLRGGRETQYF. This sequence joins TRBV27 and TRBJ2-5, with 8 bases fitting TRBD2. With V trimmed by 3 bases and J by 5 bases, 8 bases remained unmatched. Germline values: CDR1 MNHEY, CDR2 SMNVEV (reference sequence). The CDR3 spans 15 residues.